In its sample, the clone carrying this T cell receptor beta chain was seen a few times. Its specificity is not known. Construction of the TCRbeta library involved unique molecular identifiers. TCRdb re-derived calls from the PCR reads in MiXCR, one entry per CDR3 protein. The table includes approximately 210,000 distinct CDR3 sequences, approximately 19% detected once. The data derive from a study of T-cell reconstitution after alpha-beta-depleted transplantation in children. Study-wide findings and caveats: Newly produced T cells mostly accounted for T-cell counts and diversity one year post-transplant. About two months after transplant, alpha-beta T cells reportedly came from several hundred expanded graft clones.

The ends were cut back, 5 bases at V and 3 bases at J, with 10 bases in the middle. Germline CDR1 is SGHTA and CDR2 is FQGNSA. The CDR3 runs 13 residues. The J gene is TRBJ2-5, the V gene TRBV7-2; D might be TRBD1 (6 bases). The sample in question was PBMCs, mostly from graft donor cells, obtained 360 days after TCRalphabeta/CD19-depleted stem cell transplant. The clonotype originates from a male patient aged 2 to 10 who had a stem cell transplant for acute lymphoblastic leukemia, so the T cells may come from the graft donor. The CDR3 region has the DNA TGTGCCAGCAGCAACTACAGGGAAGAGACCCAGTACTTC. Translation gives CASSNYREETQYF.